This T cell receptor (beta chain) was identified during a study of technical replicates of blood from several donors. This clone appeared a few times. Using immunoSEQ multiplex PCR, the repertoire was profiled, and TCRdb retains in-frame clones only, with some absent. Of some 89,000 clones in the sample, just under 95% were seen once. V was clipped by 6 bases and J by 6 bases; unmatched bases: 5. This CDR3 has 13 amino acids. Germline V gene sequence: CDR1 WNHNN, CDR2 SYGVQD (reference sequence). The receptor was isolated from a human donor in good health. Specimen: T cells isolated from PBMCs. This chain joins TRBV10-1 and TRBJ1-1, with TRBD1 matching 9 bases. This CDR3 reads CASSGTGLSEAFF. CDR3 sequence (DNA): TGCGCCAGCAGCGGGACAGGGCTTTCTGAAGCTTTCTTT.